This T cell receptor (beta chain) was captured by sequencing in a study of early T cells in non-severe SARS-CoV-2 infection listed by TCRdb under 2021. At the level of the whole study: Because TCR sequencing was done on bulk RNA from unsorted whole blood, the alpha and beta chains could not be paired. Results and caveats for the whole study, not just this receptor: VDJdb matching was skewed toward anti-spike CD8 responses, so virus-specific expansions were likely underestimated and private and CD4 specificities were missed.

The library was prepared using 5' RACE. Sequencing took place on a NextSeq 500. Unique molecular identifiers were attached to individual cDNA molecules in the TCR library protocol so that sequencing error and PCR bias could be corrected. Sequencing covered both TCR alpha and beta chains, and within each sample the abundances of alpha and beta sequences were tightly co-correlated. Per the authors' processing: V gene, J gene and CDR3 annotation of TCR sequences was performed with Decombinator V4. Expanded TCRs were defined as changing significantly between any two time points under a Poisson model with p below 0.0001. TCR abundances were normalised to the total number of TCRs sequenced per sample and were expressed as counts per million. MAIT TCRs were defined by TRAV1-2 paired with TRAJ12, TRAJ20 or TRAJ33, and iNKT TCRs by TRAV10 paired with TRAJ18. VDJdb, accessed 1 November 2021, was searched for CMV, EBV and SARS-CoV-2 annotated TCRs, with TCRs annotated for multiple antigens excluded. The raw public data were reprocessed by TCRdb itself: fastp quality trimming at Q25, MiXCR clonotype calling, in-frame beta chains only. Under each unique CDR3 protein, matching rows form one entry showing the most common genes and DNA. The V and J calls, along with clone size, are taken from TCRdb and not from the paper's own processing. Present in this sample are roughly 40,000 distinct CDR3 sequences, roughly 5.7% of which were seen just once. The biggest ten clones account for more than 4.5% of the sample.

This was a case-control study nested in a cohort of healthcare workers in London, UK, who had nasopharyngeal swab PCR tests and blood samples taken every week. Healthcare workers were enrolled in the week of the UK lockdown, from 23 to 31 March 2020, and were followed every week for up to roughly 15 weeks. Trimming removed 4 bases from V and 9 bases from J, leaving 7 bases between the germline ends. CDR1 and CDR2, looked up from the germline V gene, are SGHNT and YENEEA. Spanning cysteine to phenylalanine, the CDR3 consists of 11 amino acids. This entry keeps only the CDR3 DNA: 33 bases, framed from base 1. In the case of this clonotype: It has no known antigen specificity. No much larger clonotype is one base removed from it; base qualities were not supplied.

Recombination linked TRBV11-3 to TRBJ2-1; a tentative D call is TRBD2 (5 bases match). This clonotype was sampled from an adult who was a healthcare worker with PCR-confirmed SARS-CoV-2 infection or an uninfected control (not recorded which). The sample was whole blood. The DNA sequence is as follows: TGTGCCAGCAGCTCCCGGGGTGAGCAGTTCTTC. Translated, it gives CASSSRGEQFF.